The source of this TCR beta chain is a study of identifying expanded T cells in peripheral blood. Study-wide findings and caveats: Across healthy donors, higher total template counts meant significantly greater approximately two-week count variance. Differentially abundant clones: roughly 1.2 between replicates, 16.4 at about two weeks, roughly 18 at four.

For this clone: Its specificity is unknown.

The method was immunoSEQ multiplex PCR; TCRdb's version includes in-frame clones alone and lacks a portion of them. The profile covers some 70,000 clones, with 90% appearing a single time and roughly 3% taken by the ten largest. The CDR3 runs to 16 residues. Germline V lookup: CDR1 LNHDA, CDR2 SQIVND (reference sequence). The V segment lost 6 bases and the J segment 3 bases; nucleotides outside the gene matches: 6. No infections or other immune events were documented during collection. Material for sequencing was blood. The rearrangement links TRBV19 to TRBJ2-5, with 14 positions matching TRBD2. This clonotype originated in a person aged 18 to 70 in good health. This CDR3 is CASRPAGLAGEETQYF. DNA of the CDR3: TGTGCCAGTAGACCGGCGGGACTAGCGGGAGAAGAGACCCAGTACTTC.